A single sample is the source of the 26 T cell receptor beta chains below, sequenced in a study of cytomegalovirus exposure and HLA in healthy donors. This PCR relied on a set of 60 Vbeta primers and 13 Jbeta primers. Method: immunoSEQ multiplex PCR; TCRdb's copy keeps in-frame clones and lacks some. The sample lists 150,000 to 200,000 clones; 70% to 80% were seen once. The specimen was PBMCs. The source of these receptors is a man between 35 and 55 years old in good health and CMV-seronegative.

This clone occurred a few times. The chain joins TRBV18 to TRBJ2-1, with unresolved D. The CDR3 runs 15 residues. The V gene lost 3 bases and the J gene lost 6 bases, with 15 bases spanning the gap. CDR1 is KGHSH and CDR2 is LQKENI in the germline V gene. The chain's CDR3 is CASSPIGSAGNEQFF. The CDR3 bases are TGTGCCAGCTCACCGATCGGGTCAGCTGGCAATGAGCAGTTCTTC.

This rearrangement joins TRBV19 to TRBJ2-5; the match to TRBD1 covers 9 bases. Germline V gene sequence: CDR1 LNHDA, CDR2 SQIVND (reference sequence). With 3 bases clipped from V and 5 bases from J, the junction kept 4 bases outside the gene matches. CDR3 size: 14 residues. The CDR3 sequence: CASSIHGQGETQYF. The CDR3 DNA sequence: TGTGCCAGTAGTATTCACGGACAGGGGGAGACCCAGTACTTC.

In this sample, this clone turned up once. A junction end diverges from the germline sequence, so it may reflect a read error. The chain couples TRBV28 to TRBJ2-2; TRBD2 agrees at 8 bases. The germline CDR1 and CDR2 sequences are MDHEN and SYDVKM. The CDR3 runs 15 residues. This CDR3 reads CASSFSGERVGELLF. The CDR3 DNA sequence: TGTGCCAGCAGTTTTAGCGGGGAGAGGGTCGGGGAGCTGCTTTTT.

V is TRBV6-5 and J is TRBJ1-2, with D unresolved. This CDR3 comprises 11 residues. In germline, CDR1 is MNHEY, CDR2 SVGAGI. The V end was cut by 10 bases, the J end by 6 bases, with 12 bases between. CDR3 DNA sequence: TGTGCCACCATAAACACAAATGGCTACACCTTC. Protein sequence: CATINTNGYTF.

The V call is TRBV7-2, the J call TRBJ2-2; 8 bases map to TRBD2. Losses at the gene ends were 6 bases for V and 3 bases for J; bases not matched to a gene: 9. Germline CDR1 SGHTA, CDR2 FQGNSA. This CDR3 is built from 16 residues. CDR3 DNA sequence: TGTGCCAGCAGAATAGCGGGAAGACCGGACACCGGGGAGCTGTTTTTT. Translation gives CASRIAGRPDTGELFF.

The chain carries TRBV5-1 and TRBJ1-3; 10 nucleotides align to TRBD1. CDR1 SGHRS and CDR2 YFSETQ come from the germline V gene. This CDR3 region has 15 residues. The ends lost 4 bases at V and 5 bases at J; junction bases unmatched: 6. CDR3 loop: CASSEGTGERNTIYF. CDR3 nucleotide sequence: TGCGCCAGCAGCGAGGGGACAGGGGAGAGAAACACCATATATTTT.

This clone occurred a few times. The chain employs TRBV5-4 and TRBJ2-2, with 9 nucleotides matching TRBD1. V lost 2 bases to trimming and J lost 6 bases; unmatched junction nucleotides: 8. Germline CDR1 and CDR2: SGHNT and YYREEE (reference sequence). The CDR3 is made up of 16 amino acids. This CDR3 reads CASSFWDRVIPGELFF. CDR3 bases: TGTGCCAGCAGCTTTTGGGACAGGGTAATCCCCGGGGAGCTGTTTTTT.

V is TRBV28 and J is TRBJ2-1, with a weak D call TRBD1 (6 bases). The CDR3 totals 15 residues. Trimming stripped 2 bases from V and 4 bases from J, with 12 bases between. Germline loops: CDR1 MDHEN, CDR2 SYDVKM. For the CDR3, the DNA is TGTGCCAGCAGTTTAACAGGGTTAGAGTACAATGAGCAGTTCTTC. This sequence encodes CASSLTGLEYNEQFF. The complete variable domain, with remaining parts taken from reference TRBV28 and TRBJ2-1, reads DVKVTQSSRYLVKRTGEKVFLECVQDMDHENMFWYRQDPGLGLRLIYFSYDVKMKEKGDIPEGYSVSREKKERFSLILESASTNQTSMYLCASSLTGLEYNEQFFGPGTRLTVL.

As for this clone: In the same sample, other DNA sequences code for this CDR3. The chain recombines TRBV6-6 with TRBJ2-1; 9 bases line up with TRBD2. CDR1 MNHNY and CDR2 SVGAGI come from the germline V gene (reference sequence). The CDR3 runs 15 residues. The V and J ends lost 6 bases and 4 bases, in that order; junction bases with no gene match: 7. DNA of the CDR3: TGTGCCAGCAGCGGAGAGCTAGCGGGATACAATGAGCAGTTCTTC. It translates to CASSGELAGYNEQFF.

The chain uses TRBV6-1 and TRBJ1-1; no firm D call. Germline-derived CDR1 and CDR2 are MNHNS and SASEGT. V lost 9 bases to trimming and J lost 3 bases, with 8 bases between them. CDR3 size: 11 residues. The chain's CDR3 is CASQAYTEAFF. The CDR3 DNA sequence: TGTGCCAGTCAGGCATACACTGAAGCTTTCTTT.

In this sample, this clone turned up once. The V gene is TRBV19, the J gene TRBJ2-6; D remains unclear. This CDR3 region has 13 residues. Germline V gene lookup returns CDR1 LNHDA and CDR2 SQIVND (reference sequence). V was pared by 6 bases and J by 2 bases, with 5 bases between. CDR3 protein: CASRSAGANVLTF. CDR3 DNA sequence: TGTGCCAGTAGGAGTGCTGGGGCCAACGTCCTGACTTTC.

The genes are TRBV5-1 and TRBJ2-3; no reliable D call. This CDR3 spans 15 amino acids. Trimming stripped 0 bases from V and 2 bases from J, with 10 bases between. Germline loops: CDR1 SGHRS, CDR2 YFSETQ. The CDR3 DNA follows: TGCGCCAGCAGCTTGGTCGAGCGCACCACAGATACGCAGTATTTT. It translates to CASSLVERTTDTQYF.

V gene TRBV2 combines with J gene TRBJ1-1; maybe TRBD1 (5 bases). From germline, CDR1 is SNHLY and CDR2 FYNNEI. CDR3 length: 13 residues. V was cut by 1 base and J by 5 bases, with 8 bases left in between. The CDR3 is CASSEVRETEAFF. Here the CDR3 DNA reads TGTGCCAGCAGTGAAGTCAGGGAAACTGAAGCTTTCTTT.

The rearrangement uses TRBV6-5 and TRBJ2-7, with 8 positions matching TRBD1. J was trimmed by 0 bases and V by 6 bases; bases with no gene match: 4. The CDR3 is 14 amino acids. Germline V lookup: CDR1 MNHEY, CDR2 SVGAGI. Here the CDR3 DNA reads TGTGCCAGCAGCCTAGGACAGGGCTCCTACGAGCAGTACTTC. Residues: CASSLGQGSYEQYF.

V and J are TRBV28 and TRBJ2-3; 11 bases map to TRBD2. Germline CDR1 MDHEN, CDR2 SYDVKM. The CDR3 is made up of 16 amino acids. With 2 bases clipped from V and 5 bases from J, the junction kept 6 bases outside the gene matches. DNA for the CDR3: TGTGCCAGCAGTTTAGTAACTAGCGGGGGTGTAGATACGCAGTATTTT. Its translation: CASSLVTSGGVDTQYF.

V is TRBV2 and J is TRBJ2-7, with 9 positions matching TRBD2. J gave up 5 bases and V 5 bases, and 10 bases lay outside the gene matches. In germline, CDR1 is SNHLY, CDR2 FYNNEI. The CDR3 loop spans 15 amino acids. DNA of the CDR3: TGTGCCAGCAGTCCGACAGACCTAGCGGGAAACGAGCAGTACTTC. This codes for CASSPTDLAGNEQYF. Combining the CDR3 with reference TRBV2 and TRBJ2-7 gives the whole variable domain EPEVTQTPSHQVTQMGQEVILRCVPISNHLYFYWYRQILGQKVEFLVSFYNNEISEKSEIFDDQFSVERPDGSNFTLKIRSTKLEDSAMYFCASSPTDLAGNEQYFGPGTRLTVT.

The chain employs TRBV5-4 and TRBJ2-3, with 10 positions matching TRBD2. The CDR3 runs 16 residues. The germline CDR1 and CDR2 sequences are SGHNT and YYREEE (reference sequence). The junction had 5 bases not matched to a gene; V was cut back by 3 bases and J by 1 base. For the CDR3, the DNA is TGTGCCAGCAGCTCCGGAGGACTAGCGGGCACAGATACGCAGTATTTT. Translation: CASSSGGLAGTDTQYF.

The rearrangement uses TRBV6-5 and TRBJ1-5; 9 nucleotides match TRBD1. CDR3 length equals 15 residues. CDR1 MNHEY and CDR2 SVGAGI come from the germline V gene. With 4 bases clipped from V and 6 bases from J, the junction kept 7 bases outside the gene matches. CDR3 sequence (DNA): TGTGCCAGCAGTTTGACGACAGGGGGAGCTCAGCCCCAGCATTTT. This encodes CASSLTTGGAQPQHF.

The rearrangement uses TRBV7-2 and TRBJ2-5; TRBD2 agrees at 10 bases. V trimming: 4 bases; J trimming: 1 base; junction bases outside the gene matches: 9. The CDR3 runs 17 residues. Germline CDR1 reads SGHTA; CDR2 reads FQGNSA. The CDR3 protein is CASSSGLALGGQETQYF. The CDR3 coding sequence is TGTGCCAGCAGCTCGGGACTAGCGCTTGGGGGCCAAGAGACCCAGTACTTC.

The chain carries TRBV6-4 and TRBJ1-4; 10 bases line up with TRBD1. Germline V gene lookup returns CDR1 MRHNA and CDR2 SNTAGT. The CDR3 spans 17 residues. V trimming: 8 bases; J trimming: 0 bases; junction bases outside the gene matches: 9. DNA for the CDR3: TGTGCCAGCGTTGGGACAGGGGCCTCCACAACTAATGAAAAACTGTTTTTT. It is translated as CASVGTGASTTNEKLFF.

V usage is TRBV4-2 and J usage is TRBJ1-3, with D hard to call. The CDR3 spans 17 residues. Trimming pared 3 bases from V and 0 bases from J, leaving 15 bases between. Germline V lookup: CDR1 LGHNA, CDR2 YNFKEQ. CDR3: CASSHPFQVNSGNTIYF. The CDR3 DNA reads TGTGCCAGCAGCCACCCCTTCCAGGTAAACTCTGGAAACACCATATATTTT.

This clone was observed a few times. The chain is built from TRBV11-2 and TRBJ1-3, with TRBD1 matching over 7 bases. Trimming removed 4 bases from V and 3 bases from J; junction bases left unmatched: 9. The CDR3 length is 16 residues. The germline V gene encodes CDR1 SGHAT and CDR2 FQNNGV. The CDR3 sequence: CASSSMGDRDGNTIYF. The CDR3, as DNA: TGTGCCAGCAGCTCCATGGGCGACAGGGATGGAAACACCATATATTTT.

This chain links TRBV7-9 with TRBJ2-7; the match to TRBD1 covers 7 bases. The CDR3 consists of 14 residues. Trimming cost V 5 bases and J 2 bases; bases outside gene matches: 6. Germline loops: CDR1 SEHNR, CDR2 FQNEAQ (reference sequence). CDR3 region: CASSARDSPYEQYF. The CDR3, as DNA: TGTGCCAGCAGCGCCCGGGACAGCCCCTACGAGCAGTACTTC.

The rearrangement links TRBV7-2 to TRBJ1-2, with D possibly being TRBD1 (5 bases). CDR3 length: 13 residues. Germline lookup yields CDR1 SGHTA and CDR2 FQGNSA. The V gene lost 1 base and the J gene lost 5 bases, with 8 bases spanning the gap. Here the CDR3 reads CASSLDSGYGYTF. CDR3 in DNA: TGTGCCAGCAGCTTAGACTCAGGGTATGGCTACACCTTC.

This clone is a singleton in its sample. V usage is TRBV27 and J usage is TRBJ1-5; 8 bases map to TRBD1. Losses at the gene ends were 7 bases for V and 5 bases for J; bases not matched to a gene: 13. Germline-derived CDR1 and CDR2 are MNHEY and SMNVEV (reference sequence). The CDR3 has 16 amino acids. Here the CDR3 reads CASKRRGTGTHQPQHF. CDR3 DNA: TGTGCCAGCAAGCGCCGAGGGACAGGCACTCATCAGCCCCAGCATTTT.

In its sample, this clone was seen a few times. The chain combines TRBV19 with TRBJ2-1; TRBD2 matches at 7 bases. The germline V gene has CDR1 LNHDA and CDR2 SQIVND (reference sequence). Trimming removed 5 bases from V and 7 bases from J; junction bases left unmatched: 8. The length of the CDR3 is 14 residues. The CDR3 spells CASSGGAGRNEQFF. Written as DNA, the CDR3 is TGTGCCAGTAGTGGGGGAGCGGGACGGAATGAGCAGTTCTTC.